This T cell receptor (beta chain) was obtained from a study of T cell responses to AZD1222 COVID-19 vaccine. Measured with immunoSEQ multiplex PCR; TCRdb has only the in-frame clones, and not every one. In the table there are approximately 150,000 clones, 80% to 95% of which are singletons. On this clone: Its target is unknown.

Trimming left V 0 bases short and J 4 bases short, with 7 bases between. The germline V gene has CDR1 MGHRA and CDR2 YSYEKL. There are 15 residues in the CDR3. Findings and limits, study-wide: Regions left unmutated in variants are reportedly the target of nearly half of spike-specific TCRs. Without day 14 samples, only post-peak T cell repertoires were studied. The span of vaccine-associated CD4 TCRs extended across spike, with dominance at 160-218 and 743-854. Donors, mostly white British, included more females; clonal diversity was possibly underestimated.

The TCR comes from an adult in good health. The rearrangement joins TRBV4-1 to TRBJ1-6; D is unclear. The sequencing used peripheral blood, collected on day 0 of AZD1222 vaccination. The CDR3, as DNA: TGCGCCAGCAGCCAAGATGGGCAGTATAATTCACCCCTCCACTTT. Translating it yields CASSQDGQYNSPLHF.